This T cell receptor beta chain was captured by sequencing in a study of CD8 T cells in ankylosing spondylitis. Findings of the study overall: The authors found the disease-linked clones to be CD8+ and relatively rare in peripheral blood. Seemingly characteristic of ankylosing spondylitis blood was a TCR beta motif consisting of roughly 8 highly homologous variants.

For this clonotype: What it recognizes is unknown.

Germline lookup yields CDR1 LNHNV and CDR2 YYDKDF (reference sequence). Trimming shortened V by 4 bases and J by 1 base, and 11 bases separated the two germline ends. The CDR3 consists of 15 residues. Making the TCR beta libraries involved quantitative 5'-RACE with molecular barcodes. TCRdb re-analysed the 5' RACE reads in MiXCR, keeping a single row per CDR3 protein. Of 390,000 or so distinct CDR3 sequences in the sample, about a fifth are singletons; the top ten hold roughly a sixth. Sample: blood, either unsorted or a sorted T cell fraction (not recorded which). This rearrangement joins TRBV15 to TRBJ1-5; D is perhaps TRBD1 (5 bases). The sequence was collected from a male donor with ankylosing spondylitis. CDR3 loop: CATSMERGSNQPQHF. The DNA of the CDR3 is TGTGCCACCAGCATGGAGAGGGGAAGCAATCAGCCCCAGCATTTT.